The entry below describes one TCR beta chain. This clonotype was seen ten or more times. Its antigen has not been determined. No quality values exist for individual bases; no much larger clone is one base distant. This sample is drawn from a study of regulatory T cells in long-lasting Graves disease (dated by TCRdb to the early 2020s). Turning to the overall study: Antithyroid drugs had been taken for less than 3 months by newly diagnosed Graves' disease patients. This study used TCR sequencing and RNA sequencing of peripheral blood to compare persistent Graves' disease patients against newly diagnosed Graves' disease patients. A total of about 35 samples underwent TCR sequencing: some 13 from persistent and roughly 20 from newly diagnosed Graves' disease patients. The study was conducted in China and was registered as a clinical trial. Broad study findings and their caveats: Persistent Graves' disease patients showed lower TCR Shannon entropy and fewer highly expanded clones than newly diagnosed patients, suggesting clonal expansion. Persistent disease showed preferential use of TRBV28, TRBJ1-2 and TRBJ2-5, whereas newly diagnosed disease favored TRBV20-1 and TRBJ2-1. Sequencing and analysis were limited to the TCR beta chain. Peripheral blood alone was examined, since thyroid tissue, which constituted the primary lesion, could not be accessed. Persistent patients shared more public clonotypes among themselves (2,741) than newly diagnosed patients did (over 950). As a limitation, the authors acknowledged that the small sample size may reduce accuracy.

The library was prepared using multiplex PCR. For sequencing, an Illumina HiSeq 4000 was employed. iRepertoire HTBI primers and Arm-PCR amplification of CDR3 regions were used to construct TCR beta libraries. Before sequencing, the PCR products underwent gel purification. Regarding the original processing steps: Across samples, fewer than 70 TRBV and 13 to 15 TRBJ segments were identified and used for gene usage analysis of CDR3 amino acid clonotypes. COPE and FqMerger were used to merge filtered high-quality paired reads into contigs. Contigs were aligned with BLAST to IMGT TRBV, TRBD and TRBJ reference genes, and CDR3 was defined per IMGT. Any clonotype with a frequency above 0.1% was counted as a highly expanded clone. Shannon entropy was used to measure repertoire diversity, and the Gini coefficient was used to measure V-J evenness. A clonotype found in more than one individual was treated as public. TCRdb itself trimmed the public reads at Q25 with fastp, ran MiXCR and retained productive beta chains. Entries that share a CDR3 protein sequence are merged under the most common genes and DNA. TCRdb, not the authors, supplied the V and J calls. This sample lists about 540,000 distinct CDR3 sequences; around an eighth were detected once. Of the sample, approximately 9.3% falls within the top ten clones.

Measured from the cysteine to the phenylalanine, the CDR3 is 14 residues long. Only the CDR3 part of the read is kept: 42 bases, read in frame from the first base. The germline V gene (reference sequence) gives CDR1 as GTSNPN and CDR2 as SVGIG. Clipping removes 5 bases from V and 3 bases from J, with 4 as the unmatched junction base count. Reading the label with the study, this specimen's time point is: newly diagnosed GD, antithyroid drugs for less than 3 months. RNA was extracted from PBMCs in TRIzol for both TCR sequencing and RNA sequencing. Graves' disease was diagnosed according to American Thyroid Association guidelines. Patients for the study were recruited at an endocrinology department in Xi'an, China. Each patient gave approximately 10 milliliters of peripheral blood, collected in an EDTA anticoagulant tube. Ficoll Paque Plus density gradient separation was used to isolate PBMCs, and no additional T cell sorting was done. An Agilent 2100 Bioanalyzer and agarose gel were used to assess RNA quality, and a NanoDrop 2000 was used to measure RNA concentration.

The data also belong to a second study, concerning T cells in Graves' hyperthyroidism and ophthalmopathy. The second study, in turn, reports: Stable Graves' hyperthyroidism was defined as the absence of progression to ophthalmopathy over 18 months of follow-up. Hyperthyroidism patients were newly diagnosed, had a disease duration of under 2 months, and were aged 18 to 65 years. The study excluded patients with uncontrolled infections, other autoimmune diseases, pregnancy or lactation. Diagnoses were established on the basis of clinical symptoms, serum thyroxine and TRAb, thyroid ultrasound, and orbital computed tomography. The TCR CDR3 was subjected to a first round of RT-PCR using the HTBI primer set and the Qiagen OneStep RT-PCR kit. Most expanded thyroid clonotypes (frequency above 0.001) were also found in blood, which suggests that blood repertoires may mirror thyroid immune responses. A 13 V-J signature model separated ophthalmopathy from stable hyperthyroidism, with about 88% sensitivity and 81.08% specificity in cross-validation and 80%/75% in testing. In validation, progression to ophthalmopathy was predicted by the model with about 70% sensitivity and 72.22% specificity, a median of around 5.9 months before onset. TCR V-J signatures able to tell the groups apart were searched for in a discovery cohort of more than 90 patients, of whom 43 had Graves' ophthalmopathy and 55 to 65 had stable Graves' hyperthyroidism. Whether ophthalmopathy could be predicted prospectively was tested in an independent validation cohort made up of 18 to 20 hyperthyroidism patients plus 17 patients who later progressed to ophthalmopathy. The approximately 90 discovery patients were randomly split 7:3 into training and test sets. In six Graves' hyperthyroidism patients, the study also compared T-cell repertoires from thyroid tissue with T-cell repertoires from blood. After sampling, hyperthyroidism patients received methimazole starting at 30 mg daily, and ophthalmopathy patients received high-dose intravenous methylprednisolone. The libraries were constructed in a second round of multiplex PCR and then size-selected and purified. The libraries were sequenced on an Illumina HiSeq2000 using paired-end 100 bp reads. SOAPnuke was used to process the raw data, throwing out any read that contained adapters or uncalled bases, had a mean Phred below 15, or lacked an exact constant-primer or identifier match. High-quality paired reads were merged using COPE v1.2.5, and each unique nucleotide sequence was defined as a clonotype. Clonotypes were aligned to IMGT TRBV, TRBD and TRBJ reference segments using MiTCR v1.1. The analysis included only V-J combinations with a frequency above 0.0001, which together covered more than 99% of the repertoires. A TCS score was defined as the ratio between F50 (clonal expansion) and ExV (chaos), using BLOSUM62-based TCRdist between CDR3 peptides within each V-J. Welch's t-statistics and random forest reduced around 520 V-J features to roughly 13, which were used in a naive Bayes classifier (R e1071). Sample size was not statistically predetermined, and blinding of investigators to group allocation was not performed. According to the paper, TCR Vbeta CDR3 sequencing was carried out on around 140 peripheral blood samples, which came from 40 to 45 ophthalmopathy, under 80 hyperthyroidism and 17 progressor patients.

The chain is assembled from TRBV30 and TRBJ2-7, with TRBD2 identical over 13 junction bases. The TCR comes from a man younger than 40 with Graves disease. Donor details come from another sample of the same person, matched by shared clones. The specimen comprised peripheral blood mononuclear cells (PBMCs), sampled at new diagnosis, from a patient treated with antithyroid drugs. The DNA sequence follows: TGTGCCTGGGGGACTAGCGGGACCTTCTACGAGCAGTACTTC. Its translation reads: CAWGTSGTFYEQYF. Reference TRBV30 and TRBJ2-7 proteins supply the regions before and after the CDR3; the full variable domain is: SQTIHQWPATLVQPVGSPLSLECTVEGTSNPNLYWYRQAAGRGLQLLFYSVGIGQISSEVPQNLSASRPQDRQFILSSKKLLLSDSGFYLCAWGTSGTFYEQYFGPGTRLTVT.